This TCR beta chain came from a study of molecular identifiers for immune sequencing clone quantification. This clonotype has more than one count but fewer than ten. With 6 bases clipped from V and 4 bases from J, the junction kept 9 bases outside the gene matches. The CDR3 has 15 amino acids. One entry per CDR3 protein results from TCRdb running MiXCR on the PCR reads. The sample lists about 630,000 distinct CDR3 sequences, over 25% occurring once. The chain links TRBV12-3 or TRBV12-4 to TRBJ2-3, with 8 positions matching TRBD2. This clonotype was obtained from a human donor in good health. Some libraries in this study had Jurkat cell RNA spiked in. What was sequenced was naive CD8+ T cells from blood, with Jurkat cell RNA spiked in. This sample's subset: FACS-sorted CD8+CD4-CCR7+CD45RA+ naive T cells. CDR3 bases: TGTGCCAGCAGCCATCTCGGGAGGGCTCCAGATACGCAGTATTTT. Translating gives CASSHLGRAPDTQYF.